This is a list of T cell receptor beta chains from one sample in a study of CD8 T cells in Susac syndrome. TCRdb re-called the immunoSEQ multiplex PCR reads through MiXCR, storing one row per CDR3 protein. The repertoire has about 210,000 distinct CDR3 sequences, approximately 94% of them found once; the top ten carry under 0.2%. Sequenced material: CD4+ T cells from PBMCs. Every receptor here comes from a human donor with Susac syndrome. The CDR3 runs from the conserved cysteine through the conserved F or W. Each record gives: D gene, J gene, V gene, clone size, CDR3 DNA, CDR3 protein. The D gene is left open where the match is weak. Not all rows give a size; the values are once, few, many and, for expanded clones, a class.

TRBD1 TRBJ1-2 TRBV7-2 - TGTGCCAGCAGCGGAAGACAGGGGGCGCAAAACTATGGCTACACCTTC CASSGRQGAQNYGYTF
TRBD1 TRBJ1-4 TRBV2 - TGTGCCAGCAGTGAAGTGGGACAGGGGGGATTGCTGTTTTTT CASSEVGQGGLLFF
TRBD1 TRBJ2-5 TRBV28 - TGTGCCAGCAGTGGCCGGGACAGGGGTTTCGAGACCCAGTACTTC CASSGRDRGFETQYF
- TRBJ2-5 TRBV5-1 few TGCGCCAGCAGCTTGATGACAGTTCAAGAGACCCAGTACTTC CASSLMTVQETQYF
- TRBJ1-2 TRBV14 - TGTGCCAGCAGCCAAGAACGCGGTCCTCGGGGCTACACCTTC CASSQERGPRGYTF
- TRBJ1-5 TRBV20-1 once TGCAGTGCTAGAGACCAACAGGTCGGCGGTCAGCCCCAGCATTTT CSARDQQVGGQPQHF
TRBD2 TRBJ2-3 TRBV5-6 - TGTGCCAGCAGCCTCCCGATGGGCGGGGGGGCCGATACGCAGTATTTT CASSLPMGGGADTQYF
- TRBJ1-1 TRBV29-1 - TGCAGCGTTGCCGGGCTTCAGGGTGCTTTCTTT CSVAGLQGAFF
- TRBJ1-5 TRBV30 - TGTGCCTGGAGTGAAGGGGTCGATCAGCCCCAGCATTTT CAWSEGVDQPQHF
- TRBJ2-1 TRBV18 - TGTGCCAGCTCACCACCGGATAGCGAGGGGGTTAAGTTCTTC CASSPPDSEGVKFF
- TRBJ2-5 TRBV6-5 - TGTGCCAGCAGTTACGGTCCCGGAGAGACCCAGTACTTC CASSYGPGETQYF
- TRBJ1-6 TRBV30 - TGTGCCTGGAGTCCGGGGGGGGATAATTCACCCCTCCACTTT CAWSPGGDNSPLHF
TRBD1 TRBJ2-7 TRBV20-1 - TGCAGTGCTGGGGGACAGGGCGACTCCTACGAGCAGTACTTC CSAGGQGDSYEQYF
- TRBJ2-3 TRBV3-1 - TGTGCCAGCAGCCCGGAGCCCCGTGATACGCAGTATTTT CASSPEPRDTQYF
- TRBJ1-1 TRBV10-3 once TGTGCCATCAAGAGACAGGTGAACACTGAAGCTTTCTTT CAIKRQVNTEAFF
- TRBJ1-2 TRBV30 - TGTGCCTGGCAATTGGACCGAAACTATGGCTACACCTTC CAWQLDRNYGYTF
TRBD2 TRBJ2-5 TRBV9 - TGTGCCAGCAGCGCCCTGGGGGGAGGGGAGGCCCAGTACTTC CASSALGGGEAQYF
TRBD1 TRBJ1-5 TRBV20-1 - TGCAGTGCCAGGACAGGGGCCAATCAGCCCCAGCATTTT CSARTGANQPQHF
TRBD1 TRBJ2-7 TRBV3-1 - TGTGCCAGCAGCCAAACCAGCGGGACAGGGCGCGAGCAGTACTTC CASSQTSGTGREQYF